The TCR beta chain under discussion was sequenced for a study of CD8 T cells in ankylosing spondylitis. Turning to this clonotype: Its target is unknown.

Quantitative 5'-RACE was performed with molecular barcodes, and it yielded the TCR beta libraries. TCRdb passed the 5' RACE reads through MiXCR, listing each CDR3 protein once. The sample carries 250,000 to 350,000 distinct CDR3 sequences, around 19% recorded once. The study's findings and limits: It appeared that ankylosing spondylitis blood was characterized by a TCR beta motif of several highly homologous variants. As reported, disease-linked clones showed significant enrichment in matched ankylosing spondylitis synovial fluid. Some motif variants had been reported before (in reactive arthritis synovial fluid and blood).

The CDR3 is 14 residues long. Germline values: CDR1 SGHRS, CDR2 YFSETQ. V was cut by 9 bases and J by 3 bases, with 16 bases left in between. The genes are TRBV5-1 and TRBJ2-1; D may be TRBD2 (6 bases). The TCR sequence derives from a male donor with ankylosing spondylitis or in good health (not recorded which). The sequencing input was blood, either unsorted or a sorted T cell fraction (not recorded which). The CDR3 region is CATRPAEGYNEQFF. For the CDR3, the DNA is TGCGCCACTCGGCCAGCGGAGGGCTACAATGAGCAGTTCTTC.